A selection of T cell receptor beta chains follows, all from one sample in a study of cytomegalovirus exposure and HLA in healthy donors. Measured with immunoSEQ multiplex PCR; TCRdb has only the in-frame clones, and not every one. The data contain 180,000 or so clones, 75% to 80% of them singletons. The sample was PBMCs. The source of these receptors is a man aged 45-65 years in good health and CMV-seropositive. Each CDR3 is given without its conserved first and last residue. Fields, in order: D gene, J gene, V gene, CDR3 protein. A D gene is named only where the DNA matches it firmly.

.,TRBJ1-2,TRBV7-9,ASSIRDLGRDGYT
.,TRBJ2-2,TRBV7-2,ASSLSTGLTGELF
TRBD2,TRBJ2-3,TRBV13,ASSFLAGDTDTQY
TRBD1,TRBJ1-2,TRBV28,ASSLFGQGNYGYT
.,TRBJ1-1,TRBV20-1,SARFLEAF
TRBD2,TRBJ2-4,TRBV28,ASSPGGIAKNIQY
TRBD1,TRBJ2-7,TRBV9,ASSPGTGGAYEQY
.,TRBJ2-2,TRBV4-1,ASSQGGFTGELF
TRBD1,TRBJ2-5,TRBV5-1,ASRPGEGTGGETQY
.,TRBJ2-6,TRBV30,AWSVRGTGANVLT
.,TRBJ1-4,TRBV9,ASSVTGTPNEKLF
.,TRBJ1-2,TRBV16,ASSQSGLGTRGYT
.,TRBJ2-1,TRBV5-1,ASSLGRSNEQF
.,TRBJ2-5,TRBV7-2,ASSLKASETQY
TRBD1,TRBJ2-1,TRBV5-1,ASSLVGTGPTVEQF
.,TRBJ2-3,TRBV5-1,ASSLGQAGPDTQY
.,TRBJ2-2,TRBV7-2,ASSLQQGPGELF
TRBD1,TRBJ2-3,TRBV4-1,ASSRQGVGDTQY
TRBD2,TRBJ2-1,TRBV5-1,ASSWGLAGGNEQF
.,TRBJ1-6,TRBV18,ASSPWGRNSPLH
.,TRBJ1-2,TRBV27,AVGTQANYGYT
.,TRBJ1-1,TRBV5-4,ASSLVGRGEAF
.,TRBJ2-5,TRBV5-8,ASSIPGLLETQY
TRBD2,TRBJ2-5,TRBV11-2,ASSLGRLAGVQETQY
TRBD1,TRBJ1-2,TRBV2,ASSRGQGGYT
TRBD2,TRBJ2-1,TRBV5-6,ASSLLGAGPNEQF
.,TRBJ1-2,TRBV4-1,ASSHPRSQGYT
.,TRBJ1-1,TRBV19,ASSIRGRDTEAF
.,TRBJ2-1,TRBV9,ASSPGHQSSYNEQF
.,TRBJ1-4,TRBV6-6,ASSYSDLLGEKLF
.,TRBJ1-2,TRBV6-5,ASTAGFYGYT
TRBD1,TRBJ1-2,TRBV6-5,ASSYGQGAGGYT
.,TRBJ2-5,TRBV19,ASSSKYESWETQY
TRBD1,TRBJ1-1,TRBV10-3,AISPPSGQGTEAF
TRBD1,TRBJ1-3,TRBV4-3,ASRLDRGTSGNTIY
.,TRBJ2-5,TRBV4-3,ASSQEMGNQETQY
TRBD1,TRBJ1-5,TRBV7-2,ASSQTGGLLQPQH